The source of this T cell receptor (beta chain) is a study of control samples from healthy donors and cancer patients. Produced via immunoSEQ multiplex PCR; TCRdb's table is partial and in-frame only. The sample includes around 28,000 clones, approximately 90% of them seen just once. The CDR3 spans 14 residues. Germline V gives CDR1 LNHDA, CDR2 SQIVND (reference sequence). Trimming removed 5 bases from V and 8 bases from J, with 15 bases in between. This clone was counted once. The sequence came from a man aged 50 or older with lung cancer. Sequenced: PBMCs. The chain couples TRBV19 to TRBJ1-4, with D hard to call. The CDR3 bases are TGTGCCAGTAGTCAGCAGGTGGATGTCGAAAAACTGTTTTTT. Its protein is CASSQQVDVEKLFF.